One and the same sample provided the 2 T cell receptor beta chains below, sequenced in a study of T cell responses to AZD1222 COVID-19 vaccine. The repertoire was sequenced with immunoSEQ multiplex PCR; TCRdb's copy has only in-frame clones and lacks some. In the table there are about 83,000 clones, 70% to 90% of which are singletons. Sequenced here: peripheral blood, sampled on day 0 of MenACWY control vaccination. The source is an adult in good health.

The J gene is TRBJ2-5, the V gene TRBV5-1; 7 bases match TRBD1. This CDR3 has 15 amino acids. V shed 5 bases, J shed 2 bases, and the junction held 9 bases outside the gene matches. The germline gives CDR1 SGHRS, CDR2 YFSETQ. The CDR3 DNA sequence: TGCGCCAGCAGTCTACAGGGGCTGGGACAAGAGACCCAGTACTTC. This encodes CASSLQGLGQETQYF. The whole variable domain, remainder taken from reference TRBV5-1 and TRBJ2-5, is KAGVTQTPRYLIKTRGQQVTLSCSPISGHRSVSWYQQTPGQGLQFLFEYFSETQRNKGNFPGRFSGRQFSNSRSEMNVSTLELGDSALYLCASSLQGLGQETQYFGPGTRLLVL.

This chain connects TRBV5-5 to TRBJ1-2; no clear D gene. Germline CDR1 SGHKS, CDR2 YYEKEE (reference sequence). The CDR3 is 12 residues long. The ends were cut back, 2 bases at V and 8 bases at J, with 10 bases in the middle. CDR3 coding DNA: TGTGCCAGCAGCTTAGTTCTAGGGGGCTACACCTTC. Protein product: CASSLVLGGYTF. Combining the CDR3 with reference TRBV5-5 and TRBJ1-2 gives the whole variable domain DAGVTQSPTHLIKTRGQQVTLRCSPISGHKSVSWYQQVLGQGPQFIFQYYEKEERGRGNFPDRFSARQFPNYSSELNVNALLLGDSALYLCASSLVLGGYTFGSGTRLTVV.